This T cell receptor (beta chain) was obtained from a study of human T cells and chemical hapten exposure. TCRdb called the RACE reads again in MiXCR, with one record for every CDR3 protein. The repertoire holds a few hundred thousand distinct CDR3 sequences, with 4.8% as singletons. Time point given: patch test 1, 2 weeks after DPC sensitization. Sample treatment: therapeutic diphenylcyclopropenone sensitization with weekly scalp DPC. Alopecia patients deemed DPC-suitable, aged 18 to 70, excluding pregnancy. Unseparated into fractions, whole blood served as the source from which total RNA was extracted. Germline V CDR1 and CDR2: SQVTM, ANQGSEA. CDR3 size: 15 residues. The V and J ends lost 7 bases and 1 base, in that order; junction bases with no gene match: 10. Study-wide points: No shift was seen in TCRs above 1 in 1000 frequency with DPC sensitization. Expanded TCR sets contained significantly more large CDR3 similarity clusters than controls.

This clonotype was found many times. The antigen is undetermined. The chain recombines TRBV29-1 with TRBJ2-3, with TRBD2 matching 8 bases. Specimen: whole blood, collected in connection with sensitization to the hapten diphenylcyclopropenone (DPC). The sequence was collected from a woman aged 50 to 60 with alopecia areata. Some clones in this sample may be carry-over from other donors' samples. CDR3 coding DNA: TGCAGCGCCCAGAGCGGGGGCCGTCGCACAGATACGCAGTATTTT. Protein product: CSAQSGGRRTDTQYF.